This T cell receptor beta chain was identified in a study of T cell clonotyping in hematopoietic cell transplantation. Notes on the study in general: Recipient TCR diversity dropped after transplant; expanded clonotypes rose from day 30 to 180. Graft donor and pretransplant recipient Inverse Simpson Index values predicted broader posttransplant TCR diversity.

Repertoires were generated with immunoSEQ multiplex PCR, while TCRdb's copy carries only in-frame clones and drops some. The sample holds approximately 10,000 clones, around half seen once. Recipient blood drawn about 28 days pretransplant and days 30, 100, 180 after. This clone was detected only a few times. The antigen is unknown. There are 13 residues in the CDR3. Germline V gives CDR1 GTSNPN, CDR2 SVGIG (reference sequence). V was shortened by 1 base and J by 6 bases, with 12 bases between the two germline ends. The sequences come from peripheral blood mononuclear cells, collected 100 days after allogeneic stem cell transplant. This receptor was taken from a female patient aged 50-59 years who had an allogeneic stem cell transplant from an unrelated donor, so the T cells may come from the graft donor. Some clones in this sample may be carry-over from other donors' samples. The chain has TRBV30 and TRBJ1-2; D unresolved. Written as DNA, the CDR3 is TGTGCCTGGAGTGGGGGTCGGGGAAATGGCTACACCTTC. Translating it yields CAWSGGRGNGYTF.